One sample yielded the 23 T cell receptor beta chains listed below, sequenced in a study of glioma-infiltrating T cells. Amplification of TCR alpha and beta CDR3 regions from RNA used iRepertoire nested multiplex PCR. Each CDR3 protein gets one entry after TCRdb re-called the multiplex PCR reads with MiXCR. Among over 90,000 distinct CDR3 sequences, 25% to 30% were seen once, and the ten largest hold 40% to 45%. Specimen: glioma tissue, nonneoplastic brain tissue, or PBMCs (not recorded which). The receptor source for this set is a human donor with low-grade glioma or glioblastoma, undergoing nonglioma brain surgery, or in good health (not recorded which).

This clonotype has ten or more counts. The chain uses TRBV28 and TRBJ1-1, with D unresolved. The CDR3 extends over 11 amino acids. Deletions cut 6 bases from V and 4 bases from J, with 6 bases between. CDR1 is MDHEN and CDR2 is SYDVKM in the germline V gene. In nucleotides, the CDR3 is TGTGCCAGCAGCTCCGTCACTGAAGCTTTCTTT. Translated, it gives CASSSVTEAFF. Drawing the rest from reference TRBV28 and TRBJ1-1, the complete variable domain is DVKVTQSSRYLVKRTGEKVFLECVQDMDHENMFWYRQDPGLGLRLIYFSYDVKMKEKGDIPEGYSVSREKKERFSLILESASTNQTSMYLCASSSVTEAFFGQGTRLTVV.

Comments on this clonotype: A much larger clone is a single base away; this may be a read error. V and J are TRBV28 and TRBJ1-1; D remains unclear. Germline values: CDR1 MDHEN, CDR2 SYDVKM. The CDR3 covers 12 residues. CDR3 bases: TGTGCCAGCAGTTTGGTCCGATCTGAAGATTTCTTT. This sequence encodes CASSLVRSEDFF.

This clonotype was detected once. The junction differs from germline at one of its ends, possibly a read error. J is TRBJ1-5 and V is TRBV5-1; D is possibly TRBD1 (6 bases). The germline V gene has CDR1 SGHRS and CDR2 YFSETQ. This CDR3 contains 13 residues. CDR3 coding DNA: TGCGCCAGCAGCCCACAGGGAAATCAGGCCCAGCATTTT. Its translation: CASSPQGNQAQHF.

This chain uses TRBV27 with TRBJ2-3; tentatively, D is TRBD1 or TRBD2 (5 bases each). Germline V lookup: CDR1 MNHEY, CDR2 SMNVEV (reference sequence). With 0 bases removed from V and 6 bases from J, the gap between germline ends came to 7 bases. The CDR3 is made up of 13 amino acids. DNA of the CDR3: TGTGCCAGCAGTTTATCAGGGGACGATACGCAGTATTTT. Encoded protein: CASSLSGDDTQYF.

Ten or more counts support this clonotype. The chain recombines TRBV20-1 with TRBJ1-2; possible D gene TRBD1, 5 bases. The germline V and J ends were trimmed by 5 bases and 0 bases, with 7 bases remaining between them. This CDR3 comprises 12 residues. From germline, CDR1 is DFQATT and CDR2 SNEGSKA (reference sequence). The CDR3 sequence: CSAGTSNYGYTF. Written as DNA, the CDR3 is TGCAGTGCTGGGACTTCTAACTATGGCTACACCTTC.

This clonotype was seen at least ten times. The rearrangement joins TRBV12-3 or TRBV12-4 to TRBJ1-5; no firm D call. The CDR3 sequence is 14 residues long. The V end was cut by 0 bases, the J end by 3 bases, with 6 bases between. The CDR3 DNA is TGTGCCAGCAGTTTAGCAGGGTTCAATCAGCCCCAGCATTTT. Its protein product is CASSLAGFNQPQHF.

In this sample, this clonotype turned up many times. This rearrangement joins TRBV20-1 to TRBJ2-5; 7 bases match TRBD1. The germline V gene has CDR1 DFQATT and CDR2 SNEGSKA (reference sequence). The CDR3 totals 14 residues. The ends lost 4 bases at V and 0 bases at J; junction bases unmatched: 5. CDR3 sequence (DNA): TGCAGTGCTAACGACAGGGCCAACCAAGAGACCCAGTACTTC. Translation gives CSANDRANQETQYF.

A note on this clonotype: Being one base from a much bigger clone, this may be a read error. J is TRBJ1-1 and V is TRBV5-4, with 7 bases fitting TRBD1. Germline V gene sequence: CDR1 SGHNT, CDR2 YYREEE (reference sequence). The CDR3 totals 14 residues. The CDR3 sequence: CASSGGQISTEALF. Written as DNA, the CDR3 is TGTGCCAGCAGCGGGGGACAGATCTCGACTGAAGCTTTATTT.

This clonotype was seen more than once but under ten times. The chain combines TRBV5-4 with TRBJ1-1; D remains unclear. CDR1 is SGHNT, CDR2 YYREEE, per germline (reference sequence). The CDR3 runs to 14 residues. Trimming took off 0 bases at V and 5 bases at J, with 11 bases between the two ends. This CDR3 reads CASSLGGVVTEAFF. The DNA for the CDR3 is TGTGCCAGCAGCTTGGGAGGCGTAGTGACTGAAGCTTTCTTT.

This clonotype was picked up a small number of times. The V gene is TRBV7-6, the J gene TRBJ2-2, with 9 bases aligning to TRBD2. CDR3 size: 16 residues. Germline-derived CDR1 and CDR2 are SGHVS and FNYEAQ. With V trimmed by 5 bases and J by 1 base, 5 bases remained unmatched. The CDR3 DNA follows: TGTGCCAGCAGCGAACATAGCGGGGGGAACACCGGGGAGCTGTTTTTT. It encodes CASSEHSGGNTGELFF.

Concerning this clonotype itself: A much larger clonotype is one base distant, so this may be a read error. The chain carries TRBV6-2 or TRBV6-3 and TRBJ1-5; TRBD1 aligns across 9 bases. Germline V gives CDR1 MNHEY, CDR2 SVGEGT. This CDR3 spans 15 amino acids. Written as DNA, the CDR3 is TGTGCCAGCAGTACGACAGGGGGGCCTGGACAGCCCGAGCATTTT. This gives the protein CASSTTGGPGQPEHF.

This clonotype was picked up many times. J is TRBJ2-7 and V is TRBV6-1, with D tentatively TRBD2 (5 bases). The CDR3 contains 13 residues. Trimming cost V 4 bases and J 5 bases, with 12 bases left between them. Germline CDR1 is MNHNS and CDR2 is SASEGT. The CDR3 loop is CASSGAEVDEQYF. CDR3 bases: TGTGCCAGCAGTGGGGCGGAGGTGGACGAGCAGTACTTC.

This clonotype was seen repeatedly, ten times or more. The chain uses TRBV24-1 and TRBJ2-5; no clear D gene. CDR1 and CDR2 from the germline V gene are KGHDR and SFDVKD. CDR3 length: 14 amino acids. With 4 bases removed from V and 5 bases from J, the gap between germline ends came to 13 bases. The CDR3 DNA is TGTGCCACCAGTGACGTGACATCTGGGGAGACCCAGTACTTC. Translating it yields CATSDVTSGETQYF.

The J gene is TRBJ2-5, the V gene TRBV7-2; the match to TRBD1 covers 9 bases. Germline trimming cut 5 bases from V and 3 bases from J; bases unmatched to any gene: 10. CDR1 is SGHTA, CDR2 FQGNSA, per germline. CDR3 length: 16 residues. CDR3 bases: TGTGCCAGCAGCCGCGGGACAGGGCACACCAAAGAGACCCAGTACTTC. Its translation is CASSRGTGHTKETQYF.

The chain carries TRBV30 and TRBJ1-4; the D gene is possibly TRBD1 (5 bases). Germline V gene lookup returns CDR1 GTSNPN and CDR2 SVGIG (reference sequence). The CDR3 loop spans 14 amino acids. V dropped 2 bases and J dropped 5 bases, with 12 bases sitting between them. The CDR3 DNA sequence: TGTGCCTGGAGTTCACAGGTCAAAAATGAAAAACTGTTTTTT. Protein product: CAWSSQVKNEKLFF.

This clonotype appeared many times. The chain combines TRBV6-1 with TRBJ2-3, with D possibly TRBD2 on 5 matching bases. CDR3 length: 12 amino acids. Trimming took 7 bases from V and 1 from J, leaving 6 bases between them. CDR1 is MNHNS and CDR2 is SASEGT in the germline V gene. Written as DNA, the CDR3 is TGTGCCAGCAACGGGGGCACAGATACGCAGTATTTT. It encodes CASNGGTDTQYF.

This clonotype was observed many times. This chain joins TRBV20-1 and TRBJ2-1; 8 bases are shared with TRBD2. Trimming took 6 bases from V and 1 from J; bases not matched to a gene: 5. Germline V CDR1 and CDR2: DFQATT, SNEGSKA (reference sequence). CDR3 length equals 14 residues. CDR3 region: CSALRGGSYNEQFF. Here the CDR3 DNA reads TGCAGTGCATTACGGGGGGGGTCCTACAATGAGCAGTTCTTC.

Ten or more counts support this clonotype. The chain has TRBV7-6 and TRBJ1-3, with D uncertain. Germline V gene data show CDR1 as SGHVS and CDR2 as FNYEAQ. V gave up 5 bases and J gave up 2 bases, with 10 bases separating them. The CDR3 has 14 residues. The CDR3 DNA sequence: TGTGCCAGCAGCAAAATGGCGGCTGGAAACACCATATATTTT. As protein: CASSKMAAGNTIYF.

This clonotype has just a few counts. V gene TRBV5-5 combines with J gene TRBJ1-6, with D tentatively TRBD1 (6 bases). The germline CDR1 and CDR2 sequences are SGHKS and YYEKEE (reference sequence). The length of the CDR3 is 15 residues. The V end was cut by 4 bases, the J end by 4 bases, with 12 bases between. CDR3 bases: TGTGCCAGCAGCCGGAACAGGGATTATAATTCACCCCTCCACTTT. Its protein product is CASSRNRDYNSPLHF.

Concerning this clonotype: Given a much more abundant clone one base away, this may be a read error. This chain uses TRBV15 with TRBJ2-5, with 9 nucleotides matching TRBD1. This CDR3 is built from 15 residues. Germline assignment: CDR1 LNHNV and CDR2 YYDKDF (reference sequence). Here the CDR3 DNA reads TGTGCCACGCAGACTCTACAGGGGGCATTGGAGACCCAGCACTTC. This sequence encodes CATQTLQGALETQHF.

Many counts were recorded for this clonotype. The rearrangement links TRBV2 to TRBJ2-3, with D perhaps being TRBD1 or TRBD2 (6 bases each). V shed 8 bases and J shed 5 bases, with 20 bases lying between them. This CDR3 comprises 15 residues. The germline V gene has CDR1 SNHLY and CDR2 FYNNEI. The CDR3 region is CASAMRGALEDTQYF. Here the CDR3 DNA reads TGTGCCAGCGCCATGAGGGGGGCGCTGGAAGATACGCAGTATTTT. Full variable domain (missing parts from reference TRBV2 and TRBJ2-3): EPEVTQTPSHQVTQMGQEVILRCVPISNHLYFYWYRQILGQKVEFLVSFYNNEISEKSEIFDDQFSVERPDGSNFTLKIRSTKLEDSAMYFCASAMRGALEDTQYFGPGTRLTVL.

The CDR3 DNA sequence: TGTGCCACCGGACAGCCTGACTCTGGAAACACCATATATTTT. This sequence encodes CATGQPDSGNTIYF. The chain employs TRBV19 and TRBJ1-3, with D possibly being TRBD1 (6 bases). The germline CDR1 and CDR2 sequences are LNHDA and SQIVND (reference sequence). This CDR3 has 14 residues. V lost 10 bases to trimming and J lost 0 bases, with 13 bases between them.

Of note for this clonotype: One base away lies a much larger clone, so this may be a sequencing read error. The J gene is TRBJ1-5, the V gene TRBV6-5; 7 bases match TRBD1. Trimming took 5 bases from V and 1 from J; bases not matched to a gene: 8. The CDR3 covers 16 residues. Germline CDR1 reads MNHEY; CDR2 reads SVGAGI. CDR3 nucleotide sequence: TGTGCCAGCAGTCTGACAGGGTCGAAGAGCAATCAGCCCCAGCATTTT. This sequence encodes CASSLTGSKSNQPQHF.